This T cell receptor beta chain originates from a study of blood T cell repertoires in COVID-19. The protocol was immunoSEQ multiplex PCR, while the TCRdb copy is restricted to in-frame clones and leaves out a portion. Among roughly 200,000 clones listed, roughly 87% were seen once. The table lists this clone with a count of one. Trimming stripped 8 bases from V and 4 bases from J, with 18 bases between. There are 15 residues in the CDR3. Germline loops: CDR1 MDHEN, CDR2 SYDVKM. The V and J genes are TRBV28 and TRBJ1-5; perhaps TRBD1 as D (6 bases). The source is a man aged 55 to 70 with active or convalescent COVID-19. The sample consisted of peripheral blood. The CDR3 DNA is TGTGCCAGCGCCTGGGAGGGACACTTAAATCAGCCCCAGCATTTT. Translation: CASAWEGHLNQPQHF.